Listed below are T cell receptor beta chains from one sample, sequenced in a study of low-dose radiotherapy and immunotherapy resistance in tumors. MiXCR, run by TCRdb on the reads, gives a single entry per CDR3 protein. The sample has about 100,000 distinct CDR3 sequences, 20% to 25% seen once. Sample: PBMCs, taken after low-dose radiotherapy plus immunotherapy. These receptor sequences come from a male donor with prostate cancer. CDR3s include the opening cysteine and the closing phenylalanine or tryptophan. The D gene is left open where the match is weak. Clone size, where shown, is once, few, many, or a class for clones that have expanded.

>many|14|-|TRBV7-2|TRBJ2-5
CASSPGPKGKTQYF
TGTGCCAGCAGCCCTGGACCCAAGGGAAAGACCCAGTACTTC
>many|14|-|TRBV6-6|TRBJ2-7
CASRRGGTRYEQYF
TGTGCCAGCAGACGAGGGGGGACTCGATACGAGCAGTACTTC
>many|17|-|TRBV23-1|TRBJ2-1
CASSQSIRVGRYNEQFF
TGCGCCAGCAGTCAATCGATCCGAGTTGGGCGCTACAATGAGCAGTTCTTC
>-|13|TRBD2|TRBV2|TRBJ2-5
CATERLARETQYF
TGTGCCACCGAGAGACTAGCGAGAGAGACCCAGTACTTC
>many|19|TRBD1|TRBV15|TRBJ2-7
CATSRAWDRGGTGSYEQYF
TGTGCCACCAGCAGAGCCTGGGACAGGGGGGGAACAGGCTCCTACGAGCAGTACTTC
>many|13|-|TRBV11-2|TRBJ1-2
CASSFRGGYGYTF
TGTGCCAGCAGCTTCCGAGGGGGCTATGGCTACACCTTC
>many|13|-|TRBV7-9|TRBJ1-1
CASSPPGRGEAFF
TGTGCCAGCAGCCCCCCTGGGCGGGGTGAAGCTTTCTTT
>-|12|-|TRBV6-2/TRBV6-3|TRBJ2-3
CASGTETDTQYF
TGTGCCAGTGGGACGGAGACAGATACGCAGTATTTT
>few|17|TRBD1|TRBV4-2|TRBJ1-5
CASSLSGGQGGNQPQHF
TGTGCCAGCAGCCTAAGCGGCGGACAGGGTGGCAATCAGCCCCAGCATTTT
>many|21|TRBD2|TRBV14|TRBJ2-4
CASSRSLSGGESWRAKNIQYF
TGTGCCAGCAGCCGCTCCCTTTCGGGGGGGGAGAGCTGGAGGGCCAAAAACATTCAGTACTTC
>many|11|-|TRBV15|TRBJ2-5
CATSFGETQYF
TGTGCCACCAGCTTCGGAGAGACCCAGTACTTC
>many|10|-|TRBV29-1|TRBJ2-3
CSVGTDTQYF
TGCAGCGTTGGCACAGATACGCAGTATTTT
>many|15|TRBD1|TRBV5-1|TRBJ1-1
CASSPGGTGASEAFF
TGCGCCAGCAGCCCGGGCGGGACAGGAGCATCTGAAGCTTTCTTT
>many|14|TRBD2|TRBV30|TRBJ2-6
CAREEGGGANVLTF
TGTGCCCGGGAGGAGGGCGGTGGGGCCAACGTCCTGACTTTC
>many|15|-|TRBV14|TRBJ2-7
CASSQDVVSTYEQYF
TGTGCCAGCAGCCAAGACGTCGTCAGTACCTACGAGCAGTACTTC
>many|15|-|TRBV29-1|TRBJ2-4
CSGSVGGAGKNIQYF
TGCAGCGGTTCGGTGGGGGGCGCGGGCAAAAACATTCAGTACTTC
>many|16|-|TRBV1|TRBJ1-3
CASSLRQGWSGNTIYF
TGCGCCAGCAGCCTAAGACAGGGGTGGTCTGGAAACACCATATATTTT
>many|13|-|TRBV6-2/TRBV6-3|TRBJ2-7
CASSYNPSYEQYF
TGTGCCAGCAGTTACAATCCATCCTACGAGCAGTACTTC
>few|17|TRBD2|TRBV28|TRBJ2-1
CASPPPSGRGSYNEQFF
TGTGCCAGCCCCCCCCCTAGCGGGAGGGGCTCCTACAATGAGCAGTTCTTC
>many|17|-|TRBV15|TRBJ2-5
CATSRESGDTGLETQYF
TGTGCCACCAGCAGAGAGTCTGGTGACACAGGGTTGGAGACCCAGTACTTC
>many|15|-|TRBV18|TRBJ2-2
CASSPLVGNTGELFF
TGTGCCAGCTCACCACTGGTGGGGAACACCGGGGAGCTGTTTTTT
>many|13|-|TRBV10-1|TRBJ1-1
CATRANLNTEAFF
TGCGCCACCCGGGCTAACCTCAACACTGAAGCTTTCTTT
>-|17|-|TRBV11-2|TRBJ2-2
CASSFQQGANTGELFFF
-
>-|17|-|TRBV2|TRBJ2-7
CASTGGSQGSASYEQYF
TGTGCCAGCACGGGCGGCAGCCAAGGGTCAGCCTCCTACGAGCAGTACTTC
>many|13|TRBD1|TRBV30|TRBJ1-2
CAWSPGQGDGYTF
TGTGCCTGGTCCCCTGGACAGGGCGATGGCTACACCTTC
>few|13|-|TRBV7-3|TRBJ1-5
CASSSHPNQPQHF
TGTGCCAGCAGCTCGCACCCTAATCAGCCCCAGCATTTT